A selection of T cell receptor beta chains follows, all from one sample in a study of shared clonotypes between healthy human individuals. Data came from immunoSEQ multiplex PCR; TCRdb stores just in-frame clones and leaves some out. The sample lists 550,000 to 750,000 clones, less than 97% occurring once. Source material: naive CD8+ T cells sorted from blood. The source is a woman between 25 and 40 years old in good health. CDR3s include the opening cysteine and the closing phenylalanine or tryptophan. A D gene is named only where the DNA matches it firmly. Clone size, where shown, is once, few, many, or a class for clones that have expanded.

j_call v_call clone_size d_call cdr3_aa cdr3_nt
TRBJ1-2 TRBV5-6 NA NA CASSLTGKNAYGYTF TGTGCCAGCAGCTTGACTGGGAAGAATGCCTATGGCTACACCTTC
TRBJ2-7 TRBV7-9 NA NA CASRKDGGAHEQYF TGTGCCAGCAGAAAAGATGGGGGGGCGCACGAGCAGTACTTC
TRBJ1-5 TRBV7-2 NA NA CASSPDPRTEGGSNQPQHF TGTGCCAGCAGCCCGGACCCCCGGACGGAGGGTGGGAGCAATCAGCCCCAGCATTTT
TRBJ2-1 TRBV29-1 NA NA CSAGLAVEQFF TGCAGCGCTGGGTTAGCGGTTGAGCAGTTCTTC
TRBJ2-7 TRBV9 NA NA CASSVGSADLHEQYF TGTGCCAGCAGCGTAGGGTCGGCGGACCTCCACGAGCAGTACTTC
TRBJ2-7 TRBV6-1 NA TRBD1 CASTPRTGSGEQYF TGTGCCAGCACCCCACGGACAGGGTCGGGCGAGCAGTACTTC
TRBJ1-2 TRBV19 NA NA CASSPGNGYTF TGTGCCAGTAGTCCAGGGAATGGCTACACCTTC
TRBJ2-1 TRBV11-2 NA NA CASSHPGSYNEQFF TGTGCCAGCAGCCACCCTGGGAGCTACAATGAGCAGTTCTTC
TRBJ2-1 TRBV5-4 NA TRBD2 CASSLPTVAGGNNEQFF TGTGCCAGCAGCTTGCCCACTGTAGCGGGAGGGAACAATGAGCAGTTCTTC
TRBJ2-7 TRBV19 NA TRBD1 CASSIGEGAPTYEQYF TGTGCCAGTAGTATAGGAGAGGGGGCCCCAACCTACGAGCAGTACTTC
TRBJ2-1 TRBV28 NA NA CASRTQVLGHTEQFF TGTGCCAGCAGAACCCAGGTGCTCGGACACACTGAGCAGTTCTTC
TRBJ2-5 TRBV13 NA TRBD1 CASSLVLQGAETQYF TGTGCCAGCAGCTTAGTCCTACAGGGGGCAGAGACCCAGTACTTC
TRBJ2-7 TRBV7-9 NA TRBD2 CASSPILAGGRYEQYF TGTGCCAGCAGCCCTATTCTAGCGGGAGGAAGGTACGAGCAGTACTTC
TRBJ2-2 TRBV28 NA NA CASSSSVGGPHLDNTGELFF TGTGCCAGCAGTTCCTCCGTAGGGGGGCCCCACCTGGACAACACCGGGGAGCTGTTTTTT
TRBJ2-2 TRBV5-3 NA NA CARSLAPLARNTGELFF TGTGCCAGAAGCTTGGCCCCGCTAGCGCGGAACACCGGGGAGCTGTTTTTT
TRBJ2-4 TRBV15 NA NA CATSRDWGPKNIQYF TGTGCCACCAGCAGAGATTGGGGGCCCAAAAACATTCAGTACTTC
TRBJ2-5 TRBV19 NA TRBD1 CATSGTAIQETQYF TGTGCCACCTCGGGGACAGCGATTCAAGAGACCCAGTACTTC
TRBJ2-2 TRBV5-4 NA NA CASSLSRGLQKNTGELFF TGTGCCAGCAGCTTGTCGCGAGGTTTACAGAAGAACACCGGGGAGCTGTTTTTT
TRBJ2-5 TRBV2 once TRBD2 CASSGHGTSGRYQETQYF TGTGCCAGCAGTGGACACGGGACTAGCGGGAGGTACCAAGAGACCCAGTACTTC
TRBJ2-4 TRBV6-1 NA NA CASRTGRYF TGTGCCAGCAGGACCGGCAGGTACTTC
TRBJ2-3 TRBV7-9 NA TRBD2 CASSPWTSGRDTDTQYF TGTGCCAGCAGCCCATGGACTAGCGGGAGGGACACAGATACGCAGTATTTT
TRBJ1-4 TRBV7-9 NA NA CASSPLNEKLFF TGTGCCAGCAGCCCCTTAAATGAAAAACTGTTTTTT
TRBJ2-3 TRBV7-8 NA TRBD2 CASSPTSGATDTQYF TGTGCCAGCAGCCCCACGAGCGGGGCGACAGATACGCAGTATTTT
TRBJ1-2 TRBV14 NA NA CASSQDWMGYTF TGTGCCAGCAGCCAGGATTGGATGGGCTACACCTTC
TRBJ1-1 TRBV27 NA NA CASSTGQRNTEAFF TGTGCCAGCAGCACAGGACAGCGGAACACTGAAGCTTTCTTT
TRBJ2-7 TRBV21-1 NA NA CASSKGKAESNEQYF TGTGCCAGCAGCAAAGGGAAGGCAGAGTCAAACGAGCAGTACTTC
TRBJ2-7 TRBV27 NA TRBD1 CASSAKETGGYEQYF TGTGCCAGCAGTGCCAAGGAGACAGGGGGCTACGAGCAGTACTTC
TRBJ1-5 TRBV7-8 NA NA CASSLDAELNQPQHF TGTGCCAGCAGCTTAGACGCGGAGTTGAATCAGCCCCAGCATTTT
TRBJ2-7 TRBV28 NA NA CASSLGGKYEQYF TGTGCCAGCAGCTTAGGCGGAAAGTACGAGCAGTACTTC
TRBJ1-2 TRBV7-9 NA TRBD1 CASSSTGSGYGYTF TGTGCCAGCAGCTCGACAGGGTCCGGCTATGGCTACACCTTC
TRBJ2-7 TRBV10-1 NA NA CASSDSVWEQYF TGCGCCAGCAGTGACTCGGTTTGGGAGCAGTACTTC
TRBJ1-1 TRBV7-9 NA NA CASSLVSGNTEAFF TGTGCCAGCAGCTTAGTTTCGGGGAACACTGAAGCTTTCTTT
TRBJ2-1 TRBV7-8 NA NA CASSLVEGSSYNEQFF TGTGCCAGCAGCTTAGTGGAGGGGAGCTCCTACAATGAGCAGTTCTTC
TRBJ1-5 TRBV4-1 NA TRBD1 CASSPGQGLSNQPQHF TGCGCCAGCAGCCCGGGACAGGGACTTAGCAATCAGCCCCAGCATTTT
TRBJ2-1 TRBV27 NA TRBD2 CASRSGLGADEQFF TGTGCCAGCAGGTCCGGACTAGGTGCCGATGAGCAGTTCTTC